The rows below give T cell receptor beta chains drawn from one sample of a study of T cells after yellow fever vaccination. TCRdb fed the 5' RACE reads into MiXCR, producing one record per CDR3 protein. The sample yields 300,000 to 450,000 distinct CDR3 sequences, roughly 6.1% seen once. The sequencing used PBMCs, collected 5 days after the yellow fever booster vaccination. These receptors all stem from a man aged 30 to 39 who received the YFV17D yellow fever vaccine. The CDR3 runs from the conserved cysteine through the conserved F or W. Not every row has a clone size; where given, it reads once, few, many or a size class.

clone size: few
J gene: TRBJ2-1
V gene: TRBV5-1
CDR3 protein: CASSPPVAGGPNNEQFF

clone size: .
J gene: TRBJ2-2
V gene: TRBV5-6
CDR3 protein: CASSLLGAGNTGELFF

clone size: many
J gene: TRBJ1-2
V gene: TRBV5-1
CDR3 protein: CASSSTGADYGYTF

clone size: many
J gene: TRBJ2-1
V gene: TRBV7-2
CDR3 protein: CASSLRTAPYNEQFF

clone size: many
J gene: TRBJ2-5
V gene: TRBV19
CDR3 protein: CASSSPGGETQYF

clone size: many
J gene: TRBJ2-7
V gene: TRBV20-1
CDR3 protein: CSATPDSLYEQYF

clone size: many
J gene: TRBJ2-7
V gene: TRBV12-3/TRBV12-4
CDR3 protein: CASSRLANQREQYF

clone size: many
J gene: TRBJ2-2
V gene: TRBV3-1
CDR3 protein: CASSPTGGTRGGELFF

clone size: few
J gene: TRBJ2-2
V gene: TRBV12-3/TRBV12-4
CDR3 protein: CASSFWTPKNTGELFF

clone size: .
J gene: TRBJ2-5
V gene: TRBV6-5
CDR3 protein: CAAGGGGTENQETQYF

clone size: few
J gene: TRBJ2-7
V gene: TRBV6-1
CDR3 protein: CASTLQGGQGYEQYF

clone size: few
J gene: TRBJ2-4
V gene: TRBV28
CDR3 protein: CASKDRAAKNIQYF

clone size: .
J gene: TRBJ2-5
V gene: TRBV5-1
CDR3 protein: CASRIGQGKETQYF

clone size: many
J gene: TRBJ2-7
V gene: TRBV28
CDR3 protein: CASLLAGTYEQYF

clone size: .
J gene: TRBJ2-7
V gene: TRBV7-2
CDR3 protein: CASSGTSTSYEQYF

clone size: .
J gene: TRBJ2-3
V gene: TRBV12-3/TRBV12-4
CDR3 protein: CAISLEAGSAGRTDTQYF

clone size: many
J gene: TRBJ2-7
V gene: TRBV7-9
CDR3 protein: CASSLERRRGEQYF

clone size: many
J gene: TRBJ2-3
V gene: TRBV20-1
CDR3 protein: CSASGSTNTQYF

clone size: .
J gene: TRBJ1-2
V gene: TRBV20-1
CDR3 protein: CSARAGFNYGYTF

clone size: few
J gene: TRBJ2-2
V gene: TRBV5-1
CDR3 protein: CASSLPANTGELFF

clone size: .
J gene: TRBJ2-7
V gene: TRBV19
CDR3 protein: CASSIGTGLDEQYF

clone size: .
J gene: TRBJ2-6
V gene: TRBV5-6
CDR3 protein: CASSLKETGGSGANVLTF

clone size: .
J gene: TRBJ2-7
V gene: TRBV20-1
CDR3 protein: CSASITSGSFSYEQYF

clone size: few
J gene: TRBJ2-7
V gene: TRBV11-2
CDR3 protein: CASSLVGTSGHYEQYF

clone size: many
J gene: TRBJ2-1
V gene: TRBV20-1
CDR3 protein: CSALRVGGYNEQFF

clone size: .
J gene: TRBJ2-1
V gene: TRBV7-9
CDR3 protein: CASSTRRATPGDEQFF

clone size: many
J gene: TRBJ2-3
V gene: TRBV7-6
CDR3 protein: CASSLAGGGRTDTQYF

clone size: .
J gene: TRBJ2-7
V gene: TRBV28
CDR3 protein: CASSSLAGAAYEQYF

clone size: .
J gene: TRBJ1-3
V gene: TRBV6-1
CDR3 protein: CASEQGGSSGNTIYF

clone size: .
J gene: TRBJ2-5
V gene: TRBV14
CDR3 protein: CASSQVGRPQETQYF

clone size: .
J gene: TRBJ2-7
V gene: TRBV19
CDR3 protein: CASSIDRGFSYEQYF

clone size: .
J gene: TRBJ2-7
V gene: TRBV20-1
CDR3 protein: CSATAGTSGRAGSYEQYF

clone size: .
J gene: TRBJ2-4
V gene: TRBV18
CDR3 protein: CASSPPGRAQNIQYF

clone size: .
J gene: TRBJ2-1
V gene: TRBV20-1
CDR3 protein: CSARAPWALKGTNEQFF

clone size: .
J gene: TRBJ1-6
V gene: TRBV7-2
CDR3 protein: CASSLGGGVSSPLHF

clone size: many
J gene: TRBJ2-1
V gene: TRBV29-1
CDR3 protein: CSAAGGYNEQFF

clone size: .
J gene: TRBJ1-4
V gene: TRBV18
CDR3 protein: CASNAGATNEKLFF

clone size: .
J gene: TRBJ2-7
V gene: TRBV18
CDR3 protein: CASSPYSDRFSYEQYF